Sequencing of this TCR beta chain was carried out in a study of patients and donors after allogeneic stem cell transplantation. Via MiXCR, TCRdb re-called the RT-PCR reads, giving one row per CDR3 protein. The sample records hundreds of thousands of distinct CDR3 sequences, 16% being singletons. In germline, CDR1 is MNHNS, CDR2 SASEGT. The CDR3 extends over 13 amino acids. Trimming cost V 6 bases and J 0 bases, with 5 bases left between them. The clonotype originates from a human donor who was either an allogeneic HSCT recipient or a stem cell or donor lymphocyte infusion donor (not recorded which). It is not recorded whose cells these are; they may come from a transplant donor. The chain combines TRBV6-1 with TRBJ1-4, with D hard to call. The sequencing input was blood, either unsorted or a sorted T cell fraction (not recorded which). CDR3 in amino acids: CASSSPTNEKLFF. CDR3 nucleotide sequence: TGTGCCAGCAGCTCCCCAACTAATGAAAAACTGTTTTTT.